The 8 T cell receptor beta chains below come from one sample, sequenced in a study of metastatic and nonmetastatic thyroid tumors. TCRdb re-called clones via MiXCR from the PCR reads. The data contain around 42,000 clones, roughly an eighth of them seen just once; the ten biggest clones take up around 25%. Thyroid surgery took place with no prior treatment in any patient. Sequencing input: blood. Receptors were obtained from a female donor with papillary thyroid cancer or a benign thyroid nodule (not recorded which). Some clones in this sample may be carry-over from other donors' samples.

This clone was detected ten times or more. The V gene is TRBV27, the J gene TRBJ1-1, with D hard to call. The germline V gene encodes CDR1 MNHEY and CDR2 SMNVEV (reference sequence). Trimming removed 2 bases at V and 3 bases at J, with 10 bases between. CDR3 size: 14 residues. The CDR3: CASSLKGPDTEAFF. The CDR3 coding sequence is TGTGCCAGCAGTTTAAAAGGACCGGACACTGAAGCTTTCTTT.

This clone has a count of ten or more. This chain joins TRBV5-1 and TRBJ2-5; TRBD1 matches 7 bases. This CDR3 has 14 residues. CDR1 and CDR2 from the germline V gene are SGHRS and YFSETQ. With V trimmed by 4 bases and J by 6 bases, 9 bases remained unmatched. CDR3 DNA sequence: TGCGCCAGCAGCCTCACAGGGGATGAAAAGACCCAGTACTTC. Its protein product is CASSLTGDEKTQYF.

This clone was seen at least ten times. Here the CDR3 DNA reads TGTGCCAGCAGCATGGACGGGGGAGGAGGTGAGCAGTTCTTC. Protein: CASSMDGGGGEQFF. The V gene is TRBV3-1, the J gene TRBJ2-1, with a tentative D call TRBD2 (6 bases). Germline-derived CDR1 and CDR2 are LGHDT and YNNKEL (reference sequence). V was clipped by 5 bases and J by 9 bases, with 17 bases between them. This CDR3 comprises 14 residues.

The table lists this clone with many counts. This chain joins TRBV20-1 and TRBJ1-3; TRBD1 agrees at 7 bases. Germline V gene data show CDR1 as DFQATT and CDR2 as SNEGSKA (reference sequence). The CDR3 consists of 14 residues. After removal of 1 base from V and 1 base from J, the junction contained 1 base not matched to a gene. CDR3: CSARVQGSGNTIYF. CDR3 nucleotide sequence: TGCAGTGCTAGAGTACAGGGGTCTGGAAACACCATATATTTT.

This clone was counted many times. The chain recombines TRBV2 with TRBJ1-2; maybe TRBD1 (6 bases). Between the trimmed V and J ends, which lost 6 bases and 8 bases, there was a span of 16 bases. Germline V gives CDR1 SNHLY, CDR2 FYNNEI. This CDR3 comprises 13 residues. The CDR3 sequence is CASRDRFLSGYTF. Here the CDR3 DNA reads TGTGCCAGCAGGGACAGATTTCTATCGGGCTACACCTTC.

This clone was seen many times. J is TRBJ2-3 and V is TRBV20-1; no firm D call. The CDR3 totals 13 residues. Germline assignment: CDR1 DFQATT and CDR2 SNEGSKA (reference sequence). V lost 5 bases to trimming and J lost 4 bases, with 13 bases between them. DNA of the CDR3: TGCAGTGCTCGACGGACGAACGCAGATACGCAGTATTTT. Protein: CSARRTNADTQYF.

A few counts support this clone. V is TRBV6-2 or TRBV6-3 and J is TRBJ2-7; 9 nucleotides line up with TRBD2. J lost 4 bases, V lost 4 bases, and 5 bases had no gene match. This CDR3 is 14 amino acids long. CDR1 is MNHEY and CDR2 is SVGEGT in the germline V gene. This CDR3 reads CASSFSGRAYEQYF. The CDR3 DNA sequence: TGTGCCAGCAGTTTTAGCGGGAGAGCTTACGAGCAGTACTTC.

In this sample, this clone turned up a few times. A much larger clonotype is one base distant, so this may be a read error. The V call is TRBV5-8, the J call TRBJ2-5, with a tentative D call TRBD1 (5 bases). CDR1 and CDR2 (germline): SGHTS, YDEGEE. The CDR3 length is 17 residues. The chain's CDR3 is CASSLITPPDSQETQCF. The CDR3 region has the DNA TGTGCCAGCAGCTTGATCACCCCCCCAGACAGCCAAGAGACCCAGTGCTTC.